These 3 T cell receptor beta chains share one sample of origin, sequenced in a study of blood T cell repertoires in COVID-19. Sequencing was performed with immunoSEQ multiplex PCR; in TCRdb, only in-frame clones are kept and a portion is missing. The sample holds 150,000 to 200,000 clones, 65% to 85% seen once. The sample taken for sequencing was PBMCs or T cells enriched from blood (not recorded which). These receptors were collected from a man aged 40-49 years who had recovered from COVID-19.

The chain joins TRBV19 to TRBJ1-6; the match to TRBD1 covers 7 bases. The germline V gene encodes CDR1 LNHDA and CDR2 SQIVND (reference sequence). This CDR3 has 16 residues. V lost 3 bases, J lost 4 bases, and 6 bases stayed unmatched. The CDR3 here is CASSMGTDFYNSPLHF. The CDR3 coding sequence is TGTGCCAGTAGTATGGGGACAGATTTTTATAATTCACCCCTCCACTTT.

About this clone itself: Other DNA sequences in this sample translate to the same CDR3. J is TRBJ2-1 and V is TRBV29-1; a possible D gene is TRBD1 (7 bases). CDR3 length: 14 amino acids. The V end lost 3 bases, the J end lost 3 bases, and 12 bases lay between the germline ends. CDR1 and CDR2 (germline): SQVTM, ANQGSEA. CDR3 nucleotides: TGCAGCGTTGACCAGGGGGGAGGCTACAATGAGCAGTTCTTC. Translating gives CSVDQGGGYNEQFF.

The J gene is TRBJ1-1, the V gene TRBV6-1, with TRBD1 as a possible D gene (5 bases). The CDR3 sequence is 14 residues long. The germline gives CDR1 MNHNS, CDR2 SASEGT. V dropped 2 bases and J dropped 6 bases, with 13 bases sitting between them. CDR3 sequence: CASSERRGVAEAFF. CDR3 nucleotides: TGTGCCAGCAGTGAACGGCGGGGGGTGGCTGAAGCTTTCTTT.